The 20 T cell receptor beta chains reported below all come from one sample, sequenced in a study of Graves' ophthalmopathy and Graves' hyperthyroidism. Amplifying from RNA transcripts, the study obtained TCR beta CDR3 regions. RT-PCR in the first round used HTBI primers; a second-round multiplex PCR followed. From the multiplex PCR reads, TCRdb called clonotypes with MiXCR, one entry per CDR3 protein. The data hold some 1.1 million distinct CDR3 sequences, with 35% to 45% observed a single time. Sequences were obtained from peripheral blood or thyroid tissue (not recorded which). Receptors were obtained from an adult man with Graves' hyperthyroidism.

This clonotype occurred many times. The V gene is TRBV5-1, the J gene TRBJ2-2; weak D call: TRBD2 (6 bases). V gave up 4 bases and J gave up 3 bases, with 13 bases separating them. Germline V lookup: CDR1 SGHRS, CDR2 YFSETQ. The CDR3 sequence is 15 residues long. CDR3 protein: CASSPAEGYTGELFF. Written as DNA, the CDR3 is TGCGCCAGCAGCCCGGCGGAGGGATACACCGGGGAGCTGTTTTTT.

Note on this clonotype: No conserved phenylalanine or tryptophan is present at the end of the CDR3, so a read error is the likely explanation. The chain carries TRBV7-2 and TRBJ1-2; no clear D. CDR1 is SGHTA, CDR2 FQGNSA, per germline. V was pared by 1 base and J by 4 bases, with 13 bases between. CDR3 length: 15 amino acids. The CDR3 sequence: CASSLEWGGGYGYTL. As DNA, the CDR3 is TGTGCCAGCAGCTTAGAGTGGGGTGGCGGCTATGGCTACACCCTC.

The rearrangement joins TRBV7-2 to TRBJ2-7; D gene ambiguous. Germline V gene sequence: CDR1 SGHTA, CDR2 FQGNSA. With 6 bases removed from V and 3 bases from J, the gap between germline ends came to 12 bases. The CDR3 spans 13 residues. CDR3 bases: TGTGCCAGCAGTCCGATAGGTTTCTACGAGCAGTACTTC. This encodes CASSPIGFYEQYF.

The rearrangement links TRBV2 to TRBJ1-6, with D possibly TRBD1 on 6 matching bases. The CDR3 is 15 residues long. Germline V CDR1 and CDR2: SNHLY, FYNNEI. The CDR3 loop is CARGDTQGGNSPLHF. CDR3 nucleotides: TGTGCTCGAGGGGACACTCAAGGGGGGAATTCACCCCTCCACTTT.

CDR3 protein: CASSASHPLRETQYF. In DNA form, the CDR3 reads TGTGCCAGCAGTGCAAGTCACCCGCTGAGAGAGACCCAGTACTTC. The rearrangement joins TRBV2 to TRBJ2-5; D not resolved. The CDR3 loop spans 15 amino acids. Germline V gene lookup returns CDR1 SNHLY and CDR2 FYNNEI. Trimming removed 4 bases from V and 4 bases from J, with 16 bases in between.

In the case of this clonotype: A much larger clone lies a single base off, so this may be a read error. V usage is TRBV19 and J usage is TRBJ1-2; perhaps TRBD1 as D (5 bases). Germline V gene sequence: CDR1 LNHDA, CDR2 SQIVND (reference sequence). Deletions cut 4 bases from V and 7 bases from J, with 13 bases between. This CDR3 comprises 13 residues. The CDR3 region is CASSTGPGSGYTF. The DNA for the CDR3 is TGTGCCAGTAGTACGGGACCAGGGAGTGGCTACACCTTC.

This chain connects TRBV20-1 to TRBJ1-5, with 10 bases identical to TRBD1. This CDR3 has 15 residues. CDR1 is DFQATT and CDR2 is SNEGSKA in the germline V gene (reference sequence). With V trimmed by 2 bases and J by 6 bases, 7 bases remained unmatched. This chain's CDR3 is CSARLAGQGFQPQHF. The CDR3 DNA sequence: TGCAGTGCTAGACTAGCGGGACAGGGGTTTCAGCCCCAGCATTTT.

The CDR3 is CASSHIRGNQETQYF. The CDR3 nucleotides are TGTGCCAGTAGTCACATCCGAGGAAACCAAGAGACCCAGTACTTC. V gene TRBV6-5 combines with J gene TRBJ2-5; D call uncertain. Germline CDR1 MNHEY, CDR2 SVGAGI. CDR3 length equals 15 residues. V shed 9 bases and J shed 0 bases, with 17 bases lying between them.

The rearrangement links TRBV19 to TRBJ1-2, with D tentatively TRBD1 (6 bases). The CDR3 has 16 amino acids. Germline CDR1 reads LNHDA; CDR2 reads SQIVND (reference sequence). The ends were cut back, 3 bases at V and 4 bases at J, with 18 bases in the middle. The CDR3 region is CASSILRGGITYGYTF. The CDR3, as DNA: TGTGCCAGTAGTATTCTGAGGGGGGGCATCACCTATGGCTACACCTTC.

This chain joins TRBV30 and TRBJ1-1; unclear D gene. Germline V gives CDR1 GTSNPN, CDR2 SVGIG (reference sequence). V lost 0 bases, J lost 2 bases, and 10 bases lay in between. The CDR3 sequence is 14 residues long. The DNA for the CDR3 is TGTGCCTGGAGTGTACTGGCCAAAAACACTGAAGCTTTCTTT. Amino acids: CAWSVLAKNTEAFF.

The chain uses TRBV7-8 and TRBJ1-2; D gene ambiguous. This CDR3 has 12 amino acids. CDR1 and CDR2 from the germline V gene are SGHVS and FQNEAQ. V gave up 5 bases and J gave up 8 bases, with 12 bases separating them. For the CDR3, the DNA is TGTGCCAGCAGCAAGGGAGGGCGGGGCTACACCTTC. Translated: CASSKGGRGYTF.

This clonotype came up a few times. The chain combines TRBV20-1 with TRBJ1-2, with 11 bases aligning to TRBD1. Germline CDR1 DFQATT, CDR2 SNEGSKA (reference sequence). V lost 5 bases and J lost 6; bases outside the gene matches: 8. The CDR3 has 14 amino acids. CDR3 DNA: TGCAGTGCTGAAACCGGGACAGGGGGTCATGGCTACACCTTC. This codes for CSAETGTGGHGYTF.

This clonotype was counted at least ten times. This chain links TRBV7-9 with TRBJ2-7, with 10 bases identical to TRBD1. Trimming at V came to 5 bases and at J to 4 bases, leaving 8 bases not matched to a gene. Per the germline V gene, CDR1 is SEHNR and CDR2 is FQNEAQ (reference sequence). The CDR3 contains 15 residues. The chain's CDR3 is CASSQGQGIRYEQYF. CDR3 sequence (DNA): TGTGCCAGCAGCCAGGGACAGGGGATTCGATACGAGCAGTACTTC.

The gene calls are TRBV7-3 and TRBJ2-5, with 8 bases fitting TRBD1. Germline loops: CDR1 SGHTA, CDR2 FQGTGA. With 4 bases clipped from V and 4 bases from J, the junction kept 5 bases outside the gene matches. The length of the CDR3 is 14 residues. This CDR3 is CASSSGQGSETQYF. The CDR3 DNA reads as TGTGCCAGCAGCTCCGGACAGGGCTCAGAGACCCAGTACTTC.

Many counts were recorded for this clonotype. The chain recombines TRBV12-3 or TRBV12-4 with TRBJ1-1, with 7 bases fitting TRBD1. The V gene end was trimmed by 1 base and the J gene end by 3 bases; junction bases not matched to a gene: 2. This CDR3 contains 14 residues. CDR3 protein: CASSLDQGDTEAFF. CDR3 nucleotides: TGTGCCAGCAGTTTAGATCAGGGGGACACTGAAGCTTTCTTT.

This clonotype was observed at least ten times. This chain connects TRBV7-2 to TRBJ1-1, with D unresolved. Germline assignment: CDR1 SGHTA and CDR2 FQGNSA. This CDR3 has 14 residues. V dropped 5 bases and J dropped 3 bases, with 13 bases sitting between them. As DNA, the CDR3 is TGTGCCAGCAGCCGGAGTCCAGCGCACACTGAAGCTTTCTTT. Protein sequence: CASSRSPAHTEAFF.

This clonotype has ten or more counts. This chain joins TRBV9 and TRBJ1-2; D is unresolved. Germline CDR1 reads SGDLS; CDR2 reads YYNGEE. Trimming stripped 4 bases from V and 2 bases from J, with 15 bases between. The CDR3 runs 15 residues. In nucleotides, the CDR3 is TGTGCCAGCAGCCATGGACCGAGCTCCAACTATGGCTACACCTTC. Protein sequence: CASSHGPSSNYGYTF.

For this clonotype: A much bigger clone sits one base away, suggesting this may be a read error. The rearrangement links TRBV20-1 to TRBJ2-2; 10 bases agree with TRBD1. CDR3 size: 17 residues. Germline CDR1 reads DFQATT; CDR2 reads SNEGSKA (reference sequence). After removal of 0 bases from V and 4 bases from J, the junction contained 8 bases not matched to a gene. CDR3 bases: TGCAGTGCTAGAGACCGCGGACAGGGGGGCCTCACCGGGGAGCTGTTTTTT. It encodes CSARDRGQGGLTGELFF.

This clonotype was found many times. The rearrangement links TRBV7-6 to TRBJ2-7; 9 nucleotides match TRBD2. Germline V CDR1 and CDR2: SGHVS, FNYEAQ. CDR3 length: 15 residues. V was clipped by 7 bases and J by 4 bases; unmatched bases: 11. The CDR3 DNA reads as TGTGCCAGCACCCAAATGAGCGGGGGGCTTTACGAGCAGTACTTC. Amino acids: CASTQMSGGLYEQYF.

The V call is TRBV10-1, the J call TRBJ1-5; 9 nucleotides agree with TRBD1. J gave up 5 bases and V 7 bases, and 9 bases lay outside the gene matches. This CDR3 spans 15 amino acids. Germline CDR1 reads WNHNN; CDR2 reads SYGVQD (reference sequence). The CDR3 spells CASNIDRGRDQPQHF. The CDR3 region has the DNA TGCGCCAGCAACATAGACAGGGGGAGGGATCAGCCCCAGCATTTT.